This TCR beta chain originates from a study of response to subunit inactivated influenza vaccine. Study findings and constraints: The authors offered the suggestion that each seasonal influenza vaccination recruits few new T cells.

Using its own MiXCR run on the RT-PCR reads, TCRdb lists one record per CDR3 protein. The top ten hold 11% of the sample, which has fewer than 800,000 distinct CDR3 sequences, approximately 14% seen once. A remark on this clonotype: Its specificity is unknown.

The CDR3 extends over 13 amino acids. Trimming shortened V by 10 bases and J by 3 bases, and 15 bases separated the two germline ends. Per germline, CDR1 LNHDA and CDR2 SQIVND (reference sequence). The sequences come from PBMCs from blood, collected 11 to 12 days after vaccination. The clonotype originates from a man between 45 and 60 years old who received an inactivated influenza vaccine. The V and J genes are TRBV19 and TRBJ1-1; the D is unclear. The CDR3 DNA follows: TGTGCCACCTCGTTGGGCGTGGACACTGAAGCTTTCTTT. Translation gives CATSLGVDTEAFF. The full variable domain, with the rest looked up from reference TRBV19 and TRBJ1-1, is DGGITQSPKYLFRKEGQNVTLSCEQNLNHDAMYWYRQDPGQGLRLIYYSQIVNDFQKGDIAEGYSVSREKKESFPLTVTSAQKNPTAFYLCATSLGVDTEAFFGQGTRLTVV.